Listed below are T cell receptor beta chains from one sample, sequenced in a study of blood T cell repertoires in COVID-19. Assay used: immunoSEQ multiplex PCR; TCRdb lists only in-frame clones, some missing. Among about 160,000 clones listed, 80% to 90% were seen once. The sequencing input was peripheral blood. These TCRs come from an older woman with COVID-19, enrolled during active disease. Both conserved end residues are part of each CDR3. The D gene is left open where the match is weak. Part of the rows lack a size; the others show once, few, many or a class for expanded clones.

D gene,clone size,J gene,V gene,CDR3 protein
TRBD1,NA,TRBJ1-4,TRBV7-9,CASRPSGQGLQKLFF
TRBD2,NA,TRBJ2-3,TRBV29-1,CSVEDGQRGFSSTDTQYF
NA,once,TRBJ1-2,TRBV4-1,CASSLTLDSVANYGYTF
TRBD1,NA,TRBJ1-6,TRBV19,CASSRDRENSPLHF
TRBD2,NA,TRBJ2-7,TRBV28,CASSLRGTSSSYEQYF
TRBD1,NA,TRBJ1-6,TRBV6-5,CASSRTGGVDSPLHF
TRBD1,NA,TRBJ1-2,TRBV19,CASSTIGTGSVYGYTF
NA,NA,TRBJ1-6,TRBV5-4,CASSLRGQGHSPLHF
NA,NA,TRBJ2-7,TRBV30,CAWTPQGGRSYEQYF
NA,NA,TRBJ1-3,TRBV7-9,CASSLSQGGNTIYF
TRBD2,NA,TRBJ2-1,TRBV2,CASRGTGGSYNEQFF
NA,NA,TRBJ2-1,TRBV5-4,CASSLAQAKTAYEQFF
TRBD2,NA,TRBJ2-3,TRBV5-6,CASSLGLAVSTDTQYF
TRBD1,NA,TRBJ2-7,TRBV10-3,CAISVRTGLYEQYF
TRBD1,once,TRBJ1-2,TRBV6-6,CASRGQGARGYTF
TRBD1,NA,TRBJ2-7,TRBV7-9,CASSRWGDRGYGRSYEQYF
TRBD2,NA,TRBJ2-1,TRBV14,CASSHPRGSGGYNEQFF
NA,few,TRBJ2-7,TRBV5-1,CASSLAGGGTGEQYF
NA,NA,TRBJ1-1,TRBV18,CASSPDGREATEAFF
TRBD1,NA,TRBJ1-2,TRBV9,CASSVDPVDRGGGYTF
NA,once,TRBJ1-6,TRBV18,CASSPGQPTYNSPLHF
NA,NA,TRBJ2-2,TRBV3-1/TRBV3-2,CASSLGRTGELFF
TRBD1,NA,TRBJ1-4,TRBV5-6,CASSLRQGGGKLFF
NA,NA,TRBJ1-2,TRBV6-4,CASSERTSGRAVTF
NA,few,TRBJ1-2,TRBV5-4,CASSLVGQNTYGYTF
TRBD1,NA,TRBJ2-2,TRBV24-1,CATSDSDRVGELFF
NA,NA,TRBJ1-4,TRBV5-1,CASQGQGEKLFF
TRBD1,NA,TRBJ1-2,TRBV7-9,CASSQARGLRGYTF
NA,few,TRBJ1-6,TRBV28,CASTRQGMSSPLHF
NA,NA,TRBJ1-2,TRBV6-1,CASSDRVFNYGYTF
TRBD1,NA,TRBJ2-5,TRBV9,CASSTAGTGEETQYF
TRBD2,NA,TRBJ2-2,TRBV28,CASCRGLAGGPNTGELFF
TRBD1,NA,TRBJ2-1,TRBV27,CASSNDRGQFYNEQFF
NA,NA,TRBJ1-5,TRBV15,CATSRGEPRNQPQHF
NA,NA,TRBJ2-5,TRBV18,CASSPLVGRGVQTQYF